This is a list of T cell receptor beta chains from one sample in a study of response to subunit inactivated influenza vaccine. One entry per CDR3 protein results from TCRdb running MiXCR on the RT-PCR reads. The table lists fewer than 350,000 distinct CDR3 sequences, about a fifth of them singletons, with roughly 10% in the top ten. Here the sequenced sample was PBMCs from blood, taken 21 months after vaccination. Every receptor here comes from a man between 50 and 75 years old who received an inactivated influenza vaccine. The CDR3 runs from the conserved cysteine through the conserved F or W. The D gene is left open where the match is weak. Clone size is shown for a subset of rows, as once, few, many or a class of expanded clone.

d_gene	abundance	v_gene	j_gene	CDR3nt	CDR3aa
.	.	TRBV7-2	TRBJ2-5	TGTGCCAGCAGCTTAGGCCGGACCCAAGAGACCCAGTACTTC	CASSLGRTQETQYF
.	once	TRBV6-1	TRBJ2-7	TGTGCCAGCAGACCGGGACGTCAGTCCCCTTTTGACGAGCAGTACTTC	CASRPGRQSPFDEQYF
TRBD2	few	TRBV28	TRBJ2-7	TGTGCCAGCAGTCACCATCTCGACGGGGGGTATGAGCAGTACTTC	CASSHHLDGGYEQYF
.	.	TRBV10-3	TRBJ1-2	TGTGCCATCAGTGATGTACCAGGGGATCCGGTTAACTATGGCTACACCTTC	CAISDVPGDPVNYGYTF
TRBD1	.	TRBV5-1	TRBJ1-1	TGCGCCAGCAGCCCAAGATCCGGACAGGGTGAAGCTTTCTTT	CASSPRSGQGEAFF
TRBD1	many	TRBV18	TRBJ1-2	TGTGCCAGCTCACCAGGGACAGCGTCTAACTATGGCTACACCTTC	CASSPGTASNYGYTF
.	.	TRBV7-8	TRBJ2-3	TGTGCCAGCCTCTCCCCGGGGGCCGGGACGCAGTATTTT	CASLSPGAGTQYF
.	.	TRBV12-3/TRBV12-4	TRBJ1-1	TGTGCCAGCAGTTCCGTTGGGGCTGAAGCTTTCTTT	CASSSVGAEAFF
.	.	TRBV3-1	TRBJ1-3	TGTGCCAGCAGCCAAGGGTTCGGAAACACCACATATTTT	CASSQGFGNTTYF
TRBD1	.	TRBV27	TRBJ2-5	TGTGCCAGCAAGCTCATGGGACAGGGAGGAGAGACCCAGTACTTC	CASKLMGQGGETQYF
.	few	TRBV15	TRBJ2-7	TGTGCCACCAGCAGAGAACCCACCTACGAGCAGTACTTC	CATSREPTYEQYF
TRBD1	.	TRBV12-3/TRBV12-4	TRBJ1-2	TGTGCCAGCAGTCCATCGGGACAGTTTAACTATGGCTACACCTTC	CASSPSGQFNYGYTF
.	.	TRBV30	TRBJ2-1	TGTGCCTGGACCTTGACGCCGTATAATGAGCAGTTCTTC	CAWTLTPYNEQFF
.	medium-sized	TRBV6-1	TRBJ1-2	TGTGCCAGCAGTGAATCTGACTTACCTCTTAACTATGGCTACACCTTC	CASSESDLPLNYGYTF
TRBD1	few	TRBV6-1	TRBJ1-2	TGTGCCAGCAGAACGGGGACAGGGGGCGCAACCTATGGCTACACCTTC	CASRTGTGGATYGYTF
TRBD2	.	TRBV6-2/TRBV6-3	TRBJ2-1	TGTGCCAGCAGTTACGGCTCTGGGACTAGTCTTTACAATGAGCAGTTCTTC	CASSYGSGTSLYNEQFF
TRBD1	.	TRBV5-1	TRBJ1-4	TGCGCCAGCAGCAAGGGACAGGGAAACAATGAAAAACTGTTTTTT	CASSKGQGNNEKLFF
.	.	TRBV10-3	TRBJ2-3	TGTGCCATCAGTCAACAGGGCGGAACACCCACAGATACGCAGTATTTT	CAISQQGGTPTDTQYF
.	few	TRBV12-3/TRBV12-4	TRBJ2-4	TGTGCCAGCAGTACGGTTCAACTAGCCAAAAACATTCAGTACTTC	CASSTVQLAKNIQYF
.	few	TRBV4-2	TRBJ2-1	TGTGCCAGCAGCCAAGATTACGGGGACCTCCCTAAGCGCTACAATGAGCAGTTCTTC	CASSQDYGDLPKRYNEQFF
TRBD1	.	TRBV11-2	TRBJ1-2	TGTGCCAGCAGCCCTGCCCCGGGACAGGGGGCGGGAGGCTACACCTTC	CASSPAPGQGAGGYTF
.	.	TRBV4-2	TRBJ2-3	TGTGCCAGCAGCCAAGGGGTCCGGGTTCTCACAGATACGCAGTATTTT	CASSQGVRVLTDTQYF
.	.	TRBV7-2	TRBJ2-1	TGTGCCAGCAGCCCCGGTCTTAAAAATGAGCAGTTCTTC	CASSPGLKNEQFF
.	many	TRBV20-1	TRBJ1-5	TGCAGTGCTAGAGAAGGGGGTAGCAATCAGCCCCAGCATTTT	CSAREGGSNQPQHF
.	once	TRBV5-4	TRBJ2-1	TGTGCCAGCAGCCTGCAGGAGAATGAGCAGTTCTTC	CASSLQENEQFF
.	few	TRBV6-5	TRBJ1-6	TGTGCCAGCAGTTACTCGAATAGGGGGAATTCACCCCTCCACTTT	CASSYSNRGNSPLHF
TRBD1	.	TRBV4-3	TRBJ1-1	TGCGCCAGCAGCCAAGATCGAGGCGGACAGGGAAGCACTGAAGCTTTCTTT	CASSQDRGGQGSTEAFF
TRBD1	.	TRBV7-2	TRBJ1-1	TGTGCCAGCAGCTCCAGGGGGGCGAACACTGAAGCTTTCTTT	CASSSRGANTEAFF
TRBD1	.	TRBV3-1	TRBJ1-2	TGTGCCAGCAGACTCCAGGGGGCTCTCTATGGCTACACCTTC	CASRLQGALYGYTF
.	.	TRBV9	TRBJ2-5	TGTGCCAGCAACGGAGGCGAACAAGAGACCCAGTACTTC	CASNGGEQETQYF
.	.	TRBV9	TRBJ2-1	TGTGCCAGCAGCGCGGGGGATTCCTACAATGAGCAGTTCTTC	CASSAGDSYNEQFF
.	.	TRBV5-6	TRBJ2-2	TGTGCCAGCAGTTCAGCCGGGAGCACGACCGGGGAGCTGTTTTTT	CASSSAGSTTGELFF
.	.	TRBV12-3/TRBV12-4	TRBJ2-7	TGTGCCAGCAGTTTAGCGGCAGTATACGAGCAGTACTTC	CASSLAAVYEQYF
TRBD1	many	TRBV18	TRBJ1-2	TGTGCCAGCTCACAGGACAGGGCTTTGGGCTATGGCTACACCTTC	CASSQDRALGYGYTF
.	.	TRBV7-2	TRBJ1-4	TGTGCCAGCAGCTCCACACCGGGGCCGCGACTGTTTTTT	CASSSTPGPRLFF